This T cell receptor beta chain was recorded in a study of CD8+ T cells in alopecia areata. At the level of the study: Donors of skin were C3H/HeJ mice aged roughly 6-12 months with spontaneous alopecia, and recipients were roughly 6-11-week-old female C3H/HeJ mice.

V shed 5 bases, J shed 4 bases, and the junction held 2 bases outside the gene matches. The germline gives CDR1 FNHDT, CDR2 SITEND (reference sequence). The CDR3 runs to 13 residues. cDNA serving as the sequencing template came from extracted, reverse transcribed RNA. Measured with immunoSEQ multiplex PCR; TCRdb has only the in-frame clones, and not every one. The specimen has 270,000 or so clones, none found just once. A note on this clone: This may stem from a read error, because a much larger clone lies one nucleotide away. The gene symbols are mouse symbols. The CDR3 is cut off 4 residues early in the read; its end comes from the germline J gene. Other DNA sequences in this sample translate to the same CDR3.

CD4, CD8alpha, NKG2D, NKG2ACE and other markers were used to sort pooled cutaneous lymph node cells. The chain combines TRBV19 with TRBJ1-2, with 10 positions matching TRBD1. The receptor was isolated from a C3H/HeJ mouse with alopecia areata. For the strain, the MHC haplotype given is H2-k. The sample comprised CD4+ T cells sorted from a lymph node. The CDR3 bases that were read are TGTGCCAGCAGCCGGGACAGGGGCTCC. Protein sequence: CASSRDRGS. The entire CDR3 is CASSRDRGSDYTF.